Below, 20 T cell receptor beta chains from the same sample are listed, as sequenced in a study of somatic mutations in cytotoxic T cells in rheumatoid arthritis. Measured with immunoSEQ multiplex PCR; TCRdb has only the in-frame clones, and not every one. There are roughly 13,000 clones in the sample; 60% to 85% occur only once, and around 7% lies in the top ten. The sequenced sample consisted of CD8+ T cells sorted from blood. These receptor sequences come from an adult with rheumatoid arthritis.

CDR3 region: CASSIGQGVEQYF. DNA of the CDR3: TGTGCCAGTAGCATCGGACAGGGAGTCGAGCAGTACTTC. This chain uses TRBV19 with TRBJ2-7; 8 bases are shared with TRBD1. The germline V gene encodes CDR1 LNHDA and CDR2 SQIVND (reference sequence). After removal of 6 bases from V and 6 bases from J, the junction contained 7 bases not matched to a gene. The CDR3 runs to 13 residues.

This chain's CDR3 is CAISESMGGVYNEQFF. CDR3 nucleotides: TGTGCCATCAGTGAGTCAATGGGAGGCGTCTACAATGAGCAGTTCTTC. The chain joins TRBV10-3 to TRBJ2-1; tentative D call: TRBD2 (6 bases). Looked up from germline, CDR1 is ENHRY and CDR2 is SYGVKD. This CDR3 spans 16 amino acids. Trimming pared 0 bases from V and 3 bases from J, leaving 12 bases between.

This chain links TRBV25-1 with TRBJ2-7; weak D call: TRBD2 (6 bases). Germline values: CDR1 MGHDK, CDR2 SYGVNS. V lost 8 bases and J lost 7, with 15 bases in between. The CDR3 is 12 residues long. The CDR3 spells CASGLIRGEQYF. CDR3 nucleotide sequence: TGTGCCAGCGGTCTCATACGGGGGGAGCAGTACTTC.

The gene calls are TRBV28 and TRBJ2-1; D not resolved. The V gene's germline CDR1 is MDHEN and CDR2 SYDVKM. V was clipped by 4 bases and J by 12 bases, with 16 bases between them. The CDR3 contains 13 residues. The CDR3 loop reads CASSSPSARRQFF. In DNA form, the CDR3 reads TGTGCCAGCAGTTCGCCGTCGGCTAGGCGGCAGTTCTTC.

There are a few counts of this clone. V and J are TRBV5-6 and TRBJ1-1, with D possibly matching TRBD1 (5 bases). The CDR3 covers 12 residues. The germline V gene has CDR1 SGHDT and CDR2 YYEEEE. Trimming removed 1 base from V and 4 bases from J, with 5 bases in between. CDR3 sequence (DNA): TGTGCCAGCAGCTTGAGGGGCACTGAAGCTTTCTTT. It yields the protein CASSLRGTEAFF. The full variable domain, its missing parts supplied by reference TRBV5-6 and TRBJ1-1, is DAGVTQSPTHLIKTRGQQVTLRCSPKSGHDTVSWYQQALGQGPQFIFQYYEEEERQRGNFPDRFSGHQFPNYSSELNVNALLLGDSALYLCASSLRGTEAFFGQGTRLTVV.

V is TRBV6-1 and J is TRBJ1-2, with D maybe TRBD1 (6 bases). The germline V gene encodes CDR1 MNHNS and CDR2 SASEGT. This CDR3 is built from 16 residues. V dropped 2 bases and J dropped 6 bases, with 19 bases sitting between them. For the CDR3, the DNA is TGTGCCAGCAGTGAATCTGTCCCGAGGGGGAGACATGGCTACACCTTC. Translation: CASSESVPRGRHGYTF.

There are a few counts of this clone. The chain couples TRBV27 to TRBJ1-1; no clear D. The CDR3 covers 14 residues. Trimming cost V 0 bases and J 4 bases, with 9 bases left between them. Looked up from germline, CDR1 is MNHEY and CDR2 is SMNVEV (reference sequence). The DNA for the CDR3 is TGTGCCAGCAGTTTATCAAGTTACGGCACTGAAGCTTTCTTT. Amino acids: CASSLSSYGTEAFF.

As DNA, the CDR3 is TGTGCCAGTAGTATAGATCTTACCGGACAGGGAATCGGCTACACCTTC. This translates into CASSIDLTGQGIGYTF. The chain combines TRBV19 with TRBJ1-2; 8 nucleotides match TRBD1. The CDR3 is 16 residues long. With V trimmed by 0 bases and J by 8 bases, 11 bases remained unmatched. The V gene's germline CDR1 is LNHDA and CDR2 SQIVND (reference sequence).

V and J are TRBV6-1 and TRBJ1-6; no definite D call. The CDR3 spans 15 residues. V shed 2 bases and J shed 11 bases, with 16 bases lying between them. CDR1 is MNHNS, CDR2 SASEGT, per germline. The CDR3 nucleotides are TGTGCCAGCAGTGAACGCCGGGCCTCCGGCCCACCCCTCCACTTT. Amino acids: CASSERRASGPPLHF.

The V and J genes are TRBV29-1 and TRBJ2-7; D is uncertain. Trimming took off 4 bases at V and 7 bases at J, with 17 bases between the two ends. Germline V gives CDR1 SQVTM, CDR2 ANQGSEA. The CDR3 contains 13 residues. The CDR3 reads CSVGSTAGAEQYF. The CDR3 region has the DNA TGCAGCGTTGGGTCGACCGCCGGAGCTGAGCAGTACTTC.

The chain links TRBV6-1 to TRBJ1-5; D gene uncertain. Per germline, CDR1 MNHNS and CDR2 SASEGT. This CDR3 comprises 12 residues. V lost 11 bases to trimming and J lost 1 base, with 9 bases between them. CDR3 amino acids: CADPHSNQPQHF. CDR3 DNA: TGTGCCGATCCCCACAGCAATCAGCCCCAGCATTTT.

The J gene is TRBJ2-1, the V gene TRBV11-2; 8 nucleotides agree with TRBD2. The CDR3 runs 18 residues. CDR1 and CDR2 from the germline V gene are SGHAT and FQNNGV. V lost 1 base and J lost 2; bases outside the gene matches: 10. The CDR3 spells CASSLVAGLPVTYNEQFF. DNA of the CDR3: TGTGCCAGCAGCTTAGTAGCGGGACTCCCTGTTACCTACAATGAGCAGTTCTTC.

The rearrangement links TRBV19 to TRBJ2-2; no definite D call. The V end was cut by 1 base, the J end by 6 bases, with 6 bases between. This CDR3 is built from 13 residues. Germline loops: CDR1 LNHDA, CDR2 SQIVND (reference sequence). The CDR3 loop reads CASSIAYPGELFF. In DNA form, the CDR3 reads TGTGCCAGTAGTATAGCCTATCCCGGGGAGCTGTTTTTT.

The chain carries TRBV29-1 and TRBJ1-1, with D unclear. The CDR3 runs 15 residues. Trimming shortened V by 2 bases and J by 3 bases, and 16 bases separated the two germline ends. The germline gives CDR1 SQVTM, CDR2 ANQGSEA. This CDR3 reads CSVERVDRRDTEAFF. CDR3 in DNA: TGCAGCGTTGAACGGGTAGATCGGAGGGACACTGAAGCTTTCTTT.

The chain uses TRBV4-1 and TRBJ2-1; D gene ambiguous. The CDR3 has 15 residues. CDR1 MGHRA and CDR2 YSYEKL come from the germline V gene. V lost 5 bases to trimming and J lost 4 bases, with 15 bases between them. CDR3 protein: CASSSRVTSYNEQFF. CDR3 bases: TGCGCCAGCAGCTCCCGGGTCACCTCTTACAATGAGCAGTTCTTC.

J is TRBJ1-1 and V is TRBV28; D might be TRBD1 (5 bases). The V gene's germline CDR1 is MDHEN and CDR2 SYDVKM. The CDR3 has 13 residues. V was cut by 3 bases and J by 4 bases, with 9 bases left in between. CDR3 DNA: TGTGCCAGCAGTTTGATTGGGGGCACTGAAGCTTTCTTT. Its protein is CASSLIGGTEAFF. The whole variable domain, remainder taken from reference TRBV28 and TRBJ1-1, is DVKVTQSSRYLVKRTGEKVFLECVQDMDHENMFWYRQDPGLGLRLIYFSYDVKMKEKGDIPEGYSVSREKKERFSLILESASTNQTSMYLCASSLIGGTEAFFGQGTRLTVV.

J is TRBJ2-1 and V is TRBV27, with a tentative D call TRBD1 (5 bases). V was shortened by 3 bases and J by 2 bases, with 11 bases between the two germline ends. The CDR3 is 15 residues long. Germline CDR1 and CDR2: MNHEY and SMNVEV (reference sequence). DNA of the CDR3: TGTGCCAGCAGTTTTTTCGACAGTACCTACAATGAGCAGTTCTTC. This encodes CASSFFDSTYNEQFF.

This CDR3 is CARSLAPLAGPEEQYF. CDR3 DNA sequence: TGTGCCAGAAGCTTGGCCCCACTAGCGGGGCCAGAGGAGCAGTACTTC. The rearrangement links TRBV5-3 to TRBJ2-7; TRBD2 agrees at 10 bases. TRBV5-3 is given ORF status, its function remaining uncertain. The CDR3 extends over 16 amino acids. V shed 0 bases, J shed 7 bases, and the junction held 10 bases outside the gene matches.

The V call is TRBV25-1, the J call TRBJ2-7; TRBD1 agrees at 11 bases. Per the germline V gene, CDR1 is MGHDK and CDR2 is SYGVNS. This CDR3 contains 12 residues. V shed 8 bases and J 3 bases; nucleotides not matched to a gene: 0. The CDR3 DNA reads TGTGCCAGCGGGACAGGGGGCTACGAGCAGTACTTC. Translation gives CASGTGGYEQYF.

V gene TRBV20-1 combines with J gene TRBJ2-7; unclear D gene. The V gene lost 6 bases and the J gene lost 5 bases, with 11 bases spanning the gap. The germline CDR1 and CDR2 sequences are DFQATT and SNEGSKA (reference sequence). This CDR3 spans 11 amino acids. CDR3 amino acids: CSATNSNEQYF. The CDR3 nucleotides read TGCAGTGCAACTAACAGTAACGAGCAGTACTTC.